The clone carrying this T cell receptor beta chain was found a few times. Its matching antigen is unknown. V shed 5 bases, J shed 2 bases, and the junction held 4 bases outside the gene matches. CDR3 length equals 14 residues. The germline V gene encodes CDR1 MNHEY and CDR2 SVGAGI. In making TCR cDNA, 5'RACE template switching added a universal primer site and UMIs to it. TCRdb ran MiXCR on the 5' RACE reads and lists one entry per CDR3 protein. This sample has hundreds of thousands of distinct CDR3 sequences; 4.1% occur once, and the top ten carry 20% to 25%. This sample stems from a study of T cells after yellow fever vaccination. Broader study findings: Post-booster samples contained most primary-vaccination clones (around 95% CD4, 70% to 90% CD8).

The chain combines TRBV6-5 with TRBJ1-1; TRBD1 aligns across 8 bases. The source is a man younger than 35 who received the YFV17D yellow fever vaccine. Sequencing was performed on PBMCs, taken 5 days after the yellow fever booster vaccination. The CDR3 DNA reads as TGTGCCAGCAGTAGGACAGGGACTAACACTGAAGCTTTCTTT. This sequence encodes CASSRTGTNTEAFF.